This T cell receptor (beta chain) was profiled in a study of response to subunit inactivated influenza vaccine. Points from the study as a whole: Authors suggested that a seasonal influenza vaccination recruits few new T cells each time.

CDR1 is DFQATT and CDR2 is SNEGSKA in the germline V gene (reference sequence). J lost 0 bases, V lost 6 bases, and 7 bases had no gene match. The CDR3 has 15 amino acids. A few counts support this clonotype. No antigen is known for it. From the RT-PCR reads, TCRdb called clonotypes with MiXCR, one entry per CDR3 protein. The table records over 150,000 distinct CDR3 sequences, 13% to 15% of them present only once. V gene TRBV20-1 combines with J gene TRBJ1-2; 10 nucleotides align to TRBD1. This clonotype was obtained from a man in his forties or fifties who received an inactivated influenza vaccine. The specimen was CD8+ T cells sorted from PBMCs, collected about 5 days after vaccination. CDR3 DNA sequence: TGCAGTGCCCTGGACAGGGGGAGGCCTAACTATGGCTACACCTTC. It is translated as CSALDRGRPNYGYTF.